The rows below give T cell receptor beta chains drawn from one sample of a study of regulatory T cells in long-lasting Graves disease. TCRdb fed the multiplex PCR reads into MiXCR, producing one record per CDR3 protein. The data show 500,000 to 700,000 distinct CDR3 sequences, 15% to 20% seen once. These data were likewise used in another study, on T cells in Graves' hyperthyroidism and ophthalmopathy.

The sample was peripheral blood mononuclear cells (PBMCs), taken at new diagnosis, from a patient treated with antithyroid drugs. The receptors were sampled from a woman aged 25 to 39 with Graves disease. CDR3s include the opening cysteine and the closing phenylalanine or tryptophan. The order of the fields is V gene, J gene, clone size, D gene, CDR3 DNA, CDR3 protein. A D gene is named only where the DNA matches it firmly. Rows may omit the clone size; those that give it use once, few, many or a size class.

>TRBV6-2/TRBV6-3|TRBJ2-7|.|TRBD1
TGTGCCAGCAGTTACTCGCAGGGGGCGCTTTCCTACGAGCAGTACTTC
CASSYSQGALSYEQYF
>TRBV29-1|TRBJ1-1|.|.
TGCAGCGTTTCATTGACCGGTGGACAGCGTTTGAACACTGAAGCTTTCTTT
CSVSLTGGQRLNTEAFF
>TRBV5-6|TRBJ1-2|many|.
TGTGCCAGCAGCTTGGCTGACGGGAGCGGCTACACCTTC
CASSLADGSGYTF
>TRBV2|TRBJ1-5|many|.
TGTGCCAGCAGTGGGGGGGGGCGCGGCAATCAGCCCCAGCATTTT
CASSGGGRGNQPQHF
>TRBV27|TRBJ1-1|.|.
TGTGCCAGCAGATTGATTGGGGACACTGAAGCTTTCTTT
CASRLIGDTEAFF
>TRBV27|TRBJ2-5|many|.
TGTGCCAGCAGTTCAACCTTCAGGGTTACTGAGACCCAGTACTTC
CASSSTFRVTETQYF
>TRBV24-1|TRBJ1-2|few|.
TGTGCCACCAGTGACAACAACGGGGGCTACACCTTC
CATSDNNGGYTF
>TRBV10-3|TRBJ1-1|.|.
TGTGCCATCACCCGACAGGAGGGGGACACTGAAGCTTTCTTT
CAITRQEGDTEAFF
>TRBV19|TRBJ2-1|few|.
TGTGCCAGTAGTATACAAGGAGTTGAGCAGTTCTTC
CASSIQGVEQFF
>TRBV7-2|TRBJ1-1|few|.
TGTGCCAGCAGTTCACAGGATCCTGAAGCTTTCTTT
CASSSQDPEAFF
>TRBV7-9|TRBJ2-3|.|TRBD2
TGTGCCAGCAGGCATCTTACTAGCGGGAGGGCCACAGATACGCAGTATTTT
CASRHLTSGRATDTQYF
>TRBV12-3/TRBV12-4|TRBJ2-6|.|.
TGTGCCAGCAGACCATTTACCTCTGGGGCCAACGTCCTGACTTTC
CASRPFTSGANVLTF
>TRBV11-2|TRBJ1-3|many|.
TGTGCCAGCAGCTACTCGCGGGGTAACGTAGGAAACACCATATATTTT
CASSYSRGNVGNTIYF
>TRBV19|TRBJ1-5|few|.
TGTGCCAGTAGTATAAGTGGAGCGGGGGGCCCTAGCAATCAGCCCCAGCATTTT
CASSISGAGGPSNQPQHF